This TCR beta chain came from a study of T cell responses to AZD1222 COVID-19 vaccine. Study observations and caveats: There were vaccine-associated CD4 TCRs across spike, dominant at 160-218 and 743-854.

Turning to this clone: What it recognizes is unknown.

The table came from immunoSEQ multiplex PCR; TCRdb's copy has only in-frame clones and leaves some out. The table lists approximately 150,000 clones, 80% to 95% of them singletons. CDR3 length: 13 amino acids. The V segment lost 6 bases and the J segment 6 bases; nucleotides outside the gene matches: 3. Germline V gene sequence: CDR1 MNHEY, CDR2 SMNVEV (reference sequence). This chain links TRBV27 with TRBJ2-1; 9 nucleotides agree with TRBD1. The origin of this receptor is an adult who received the AZD1222 COVID-19 vaccine. The starting material was peripheral blood, obtained 28 days after the second AZD1222 dose. The CDR3 sequence is CASRQGARNEQFF. CDR3 DNA sequence: TGTGCCAGCAGACAGGGGGCGCGCAATGAGCAGTTCTTC.